This T cell receptor (beta chain) was observed in a study of blood T cells in healthy people across ages. A word on this clonotype: Its specificity is not known.

Each donor gave roughly 9.2 milliliters of peripheral blood. Study observations and caveats: Per million T cells, TCR beta diversity dropped about linearly as age rose. Versus aged donors, long-lived donors had higher diversity and more naive CD4+ cells.

Then a second PCR, running roughly 7 to 11 cycles, was carried out with a sample-barcoded 5' primer and a J-beta primer mix. All cDNA molecules were each tagged by a template-switch adaptor with 12 random nucleotides. TCRdb passed the 5' RACE reads through MiXCR, listing each CDR3 protein once. The repertoire consists of approximately 810,000 distinct CDR3 sequences, with 30% to 45% occurring once and the leading ten covering over 10%. The CDR3 spans 15 residues. CDR1 is ENHRY, CDR2 SYGVKD, per germline. The specimen was blood. The rearrangement uses TRBV10-3 and TRBJ2-4; 7 nucleotides agree with TRBD2. The J call is doubtful: the DNA matches TRBJ2-7 better. The sequence was collected from a man aged 18-30 years in good health. CDR3: CAISETGGGHYEQYF. The CDR3 nucleotides read TGTGCCATCAGTGAGACGGGGGGAGGACACTACGAGCAGTACTTC.